The clone carrying this T cell receptor beta chain has just a few counts. Its antigen is not identified. This sample is drawn from a study of cytomegalovirus exposure and HLA in healthy donors. Study results and limitations: The majority of TCR sequences were rare, yet some public TCRs appeared in many donors. Earlier analysis yielded a pattern in which most TCR beta V segments were productive about 90% or about 30% of the time. Investigators reported 150 to 200 TCR beta chains as tied to cytomegalovirus.

PCR was performed using 60 Vbeta and 13 Jbeta primers. In the authors' methods: Approximately 9.9 million shared chains were among the roughly 80 million unique TCR beta chains that a later analysis counted. Here immunoSEQ multiplex PCR was the method, and the copy in TCRdb shows in-frame clones only, minus some. For V, J and clone size, that table is used; D and trimming come from the DNA. This repertoire shows over 120,000 clones, 74% found once; its top ten account for around 4.5%. Source material: PBMCs. The clonotype comes from a man in his late teens or twenties in good health and CMV-seropositive.

CDR3 DNA sequence: TGTGCCAGCAGCGTAGCGGTCCGAGCACCGAGCACAGATACGCAGTATTTT. This codes for CASSVAVRAPSTDTQYF. The chain links TRBV9 to TRBJ2-3; no definite D call. Germline values: CDR1 SGDLS, CDR2 YYNGEE. The ends were cut back, 0 bases at V and 0 bases at J, with 14 bases in the middle. The CDR3 is 17 residues long.